This T cell receptor (beta chain) was identified in a study of control samples from healthy donors and cancer patients. Assay used: immunoSEQ multiplex PCR; TCRdb lists only in-frame clones, some missing. The table records over 85,000 clones, approximately 84% of them present only once. This receptor was identified in a man aged 70-80 years with lung cancer. Sequenced: PBMCs.

CDR3 loop: CASSLGVSGAGYTF. As DNA, the CDR3 is TGTGCCAGCAGCTTAGGTGTTTCGGGGGCCGGCTACACCTTC. The chain recombines TRBV7-3 with TRBJ1-2; a possible D gene is TRBD1 (6 bases). CDR3 length: 14 residues. Between the trimmed V and J ends, which lost 2 bases and 8 bases, there was a span of 15 bases. Germline V gene lookup returns CDR1 SGHTA and CDR2 FQGTGA.